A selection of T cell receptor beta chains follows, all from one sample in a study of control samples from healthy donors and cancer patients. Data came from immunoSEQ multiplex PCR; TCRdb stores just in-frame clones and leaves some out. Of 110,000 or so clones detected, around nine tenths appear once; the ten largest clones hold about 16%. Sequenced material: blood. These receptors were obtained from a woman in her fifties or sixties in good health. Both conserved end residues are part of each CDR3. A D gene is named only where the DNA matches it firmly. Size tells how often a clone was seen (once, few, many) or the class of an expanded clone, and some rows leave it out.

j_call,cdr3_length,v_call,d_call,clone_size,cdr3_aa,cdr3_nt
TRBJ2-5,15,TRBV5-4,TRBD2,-,CASSLSGRARETQYF,TGTGCCAGCAGCTTAAGCGGGAGGGCCCGAGAGACCCAGTACTTC
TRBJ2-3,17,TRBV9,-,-,CASSLLPGSSQVDTQYF,TGTGCCAGCAGCCTTCTCCCGGGCAGTTCCCAGGTAGATACGCAGTATTTT
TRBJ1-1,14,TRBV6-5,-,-,CASSYSGSNTEAFF,TGTGCCAGCAGTTACTCGGGCAGTAACACTGAAGCTTTCTTT
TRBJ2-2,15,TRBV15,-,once,CATSRDGGNTGELFF,TGTGCCACCAGCAGAGATGGGGGGAACACCGGGGAGCTGTTTTTT
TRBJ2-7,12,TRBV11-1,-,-,CASSLATPEQYF,TGTGCCAGCAGCTTAGCTACGCCCGAGCAGTACTTC
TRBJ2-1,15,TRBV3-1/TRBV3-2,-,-,CASSEVGAGNYEQFF,TGTGCCAGCAGCGAGGTCGGGGCAGGGAACTATGAGCAGTTCTTC
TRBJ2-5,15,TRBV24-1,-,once,CATSDSWTLTETQYF,TGTGCCACCAGTGATTCTTGGACTTTGACGGAGACCCAGTACTTC
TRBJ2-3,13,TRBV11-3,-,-,CASSPDVTDTQYF,TGTGCCAGCAGCCCCGACGTCACAGATACGCAGTATTTT
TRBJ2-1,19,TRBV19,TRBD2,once,CASSLTPGVLAGGPNEQFF,TGTGCCAGTAGTCTCACTCCAGGGGTACTAGCGGGAGGGCCTAATGAGCAGTTCTTC
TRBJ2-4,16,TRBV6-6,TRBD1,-,CASSRQGGVAKNIQYF,TGTGCCAGCAGTAGACAGGGTGGAGTAGCCAAAAACATTCAGTACTTC
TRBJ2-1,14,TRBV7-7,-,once,CASSAVSSYNEQFF,TGTGCCAGCAGCGCGGTTAGCTCCTACAATGAGCAGTTCTTC
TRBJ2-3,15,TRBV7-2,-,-,CASSLSRLSTDTQYF,TGTGCCAGCAGCCTGTCACGGCTTTCCACAGATACGCAGTATTTT
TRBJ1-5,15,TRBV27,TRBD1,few,CASRDRGQSNQPQHF,TGTGCCAGCAGGGACAGGGGCCAAAGCAATCAGCCCCAGCATTTT
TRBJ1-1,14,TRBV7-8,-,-,CASRLGPTATEAFF,TGTGCCAGCAGACTCGGACCGACGGCCACTGAAGCTTTCTTT
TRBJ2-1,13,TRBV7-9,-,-,CASSFGLNVEQFF,TGTGCCAGCAGCTTCGGACTAAACGTTGAGCAGTTCTTC
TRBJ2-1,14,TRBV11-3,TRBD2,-,CASSSTSGDNEQFF,TGTGCCAGCAGCAGCACTAGCGGGGACAATGAGCAGTTCTTC
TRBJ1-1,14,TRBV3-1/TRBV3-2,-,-,CASSRGLVGTEAFF,TGTGCCAGCAGCCGTGGCCTGGTGGGAACTGAAGCTTTCTTT
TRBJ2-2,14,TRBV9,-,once,CASSVEGGTGELFF,TGTGCCAGCAGCGTAGAAGGGGGTACCGGGGAGCTGTTTTTT
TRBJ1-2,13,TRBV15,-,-,CATSRGEVYGYTF,TGTGCCACCAGCAGAGGTGAAGTCTATGGCTACACCTTC
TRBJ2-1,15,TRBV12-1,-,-,CASSFRDRGYNEQFF,TGTGCCAGCAGCTTCCGGGACAGGGGTTACAATGAGCAGTTCTTC
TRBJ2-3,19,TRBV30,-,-,CASGALDSPVKWGTDTQYF,TGTGCCTCCGGGGCCCTCGACTCCCCGGTTAAGTGGGGCACAGATACGCAGTATTTT
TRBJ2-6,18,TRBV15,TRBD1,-,CATSTRDRIASGANVLTF,TGTGCCACCAGCACACGGGACAGAATAGCTTCTGGGGCCAACGTCCTGACTTTC
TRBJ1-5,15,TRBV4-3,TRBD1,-,CASSHGTGVFQPQHF,TGCGCCAGCAGCCACGGGACAGGGGTGTTTCAGCCCCAGCATTTT
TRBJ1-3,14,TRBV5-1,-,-,CASSLSNFGNTIYF,TGCGCCAGCAGCTTGTCCAATTTTGGAAACACCATATATTTT
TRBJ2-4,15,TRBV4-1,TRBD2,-,CASSPSGGATNIQYF,TGCGCCAGCAGCCCATCGGGGGGGGCTACAAACATTCAGTACTTC